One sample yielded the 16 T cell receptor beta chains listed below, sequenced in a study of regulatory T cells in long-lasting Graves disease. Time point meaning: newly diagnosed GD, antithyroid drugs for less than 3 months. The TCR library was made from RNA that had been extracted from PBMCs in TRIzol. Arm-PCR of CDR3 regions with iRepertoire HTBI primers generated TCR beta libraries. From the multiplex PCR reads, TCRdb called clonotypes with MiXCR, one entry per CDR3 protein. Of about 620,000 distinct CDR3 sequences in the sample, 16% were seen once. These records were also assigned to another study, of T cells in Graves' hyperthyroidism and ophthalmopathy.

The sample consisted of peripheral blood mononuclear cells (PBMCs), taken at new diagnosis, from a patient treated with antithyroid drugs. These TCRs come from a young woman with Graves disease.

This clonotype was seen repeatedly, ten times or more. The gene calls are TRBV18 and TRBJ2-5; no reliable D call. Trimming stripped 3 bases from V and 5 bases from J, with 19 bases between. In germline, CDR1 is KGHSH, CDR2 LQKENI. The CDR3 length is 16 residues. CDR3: CASSPPRARERETQYF. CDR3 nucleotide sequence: TGTGCCAGCTCACCCCCCCGGGCCCGCGAGAGGGAGACCCAGTACTTC.

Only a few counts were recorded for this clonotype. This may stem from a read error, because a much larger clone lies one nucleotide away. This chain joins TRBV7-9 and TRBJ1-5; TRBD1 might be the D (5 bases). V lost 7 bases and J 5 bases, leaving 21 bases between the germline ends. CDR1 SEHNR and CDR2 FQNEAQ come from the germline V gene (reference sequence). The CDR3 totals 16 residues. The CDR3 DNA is TGTGCCAGCAACCATAACCACGGGACGGAAGATCAGCCCCAGCATTTT. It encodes CASNHNHGTEDQPQHF.

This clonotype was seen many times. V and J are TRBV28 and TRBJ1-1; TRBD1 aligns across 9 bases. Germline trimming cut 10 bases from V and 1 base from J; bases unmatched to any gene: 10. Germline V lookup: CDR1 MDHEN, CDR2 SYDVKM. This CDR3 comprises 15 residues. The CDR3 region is CATVTGGGGNTEAFF. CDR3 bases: TGTGCCACCGTCACAGGGGGCGGGGGGAACACTGAAGCTTTCTTT.

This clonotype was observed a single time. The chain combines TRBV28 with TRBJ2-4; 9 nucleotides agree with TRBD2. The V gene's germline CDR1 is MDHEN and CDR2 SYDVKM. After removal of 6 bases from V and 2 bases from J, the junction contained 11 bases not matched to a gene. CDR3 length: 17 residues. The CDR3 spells CASSQAFSGRSKNIQYF. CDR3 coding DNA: TGTGCCAGCAGCCAAGCTTTTAGCGGGAGATCCAAAAACATTCAGTACTTC.

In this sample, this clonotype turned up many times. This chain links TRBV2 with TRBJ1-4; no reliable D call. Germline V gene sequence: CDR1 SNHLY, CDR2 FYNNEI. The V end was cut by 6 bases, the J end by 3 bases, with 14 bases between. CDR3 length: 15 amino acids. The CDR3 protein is CASRAPGGANEKLFF. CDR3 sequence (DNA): TGTGCCAGCAGGGCCCCGGGCGGGGCTAATGAAAAACTGTTTTTT.

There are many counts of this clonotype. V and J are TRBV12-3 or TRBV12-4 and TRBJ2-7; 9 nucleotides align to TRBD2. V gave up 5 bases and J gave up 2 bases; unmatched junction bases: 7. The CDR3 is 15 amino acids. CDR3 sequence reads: CASSSSGRAAYEQYF. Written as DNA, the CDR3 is TGTGCCAGCAGTAGTAGCGGGAGAGCGGCCTACGAGCAGTACTTC.

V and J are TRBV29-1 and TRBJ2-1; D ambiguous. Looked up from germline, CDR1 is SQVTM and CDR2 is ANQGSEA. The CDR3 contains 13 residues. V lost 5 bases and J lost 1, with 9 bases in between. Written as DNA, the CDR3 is TGCAGCGTTCCTAGTAAGTCCTACAATGAGCAGTTCTTC. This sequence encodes CSVPSKSYNEQFF.

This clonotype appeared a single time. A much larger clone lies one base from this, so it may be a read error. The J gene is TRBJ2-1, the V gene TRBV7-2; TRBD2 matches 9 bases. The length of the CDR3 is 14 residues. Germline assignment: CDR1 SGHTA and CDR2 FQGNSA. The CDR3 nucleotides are TGTGCCAGCAGCCGAACCGAGACTAGCGGAGGGGGGACCTTC. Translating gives CASSRTETSGGGTF.

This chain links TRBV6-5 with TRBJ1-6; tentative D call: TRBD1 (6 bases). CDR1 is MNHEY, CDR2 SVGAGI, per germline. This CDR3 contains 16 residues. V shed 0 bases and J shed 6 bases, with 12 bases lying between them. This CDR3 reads CASSYSRGGVNSPLHF. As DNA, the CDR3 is TGTGCCAGCAGTTACTCGAGGGGGGGCGTTAATTCACCCCTCCACTTT.

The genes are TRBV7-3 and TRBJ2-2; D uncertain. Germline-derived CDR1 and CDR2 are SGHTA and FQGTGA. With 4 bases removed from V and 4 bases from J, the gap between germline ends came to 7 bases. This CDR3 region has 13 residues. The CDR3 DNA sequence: TGTGCCAGCAGCTCTAGATCCACCGGGGAGCTGTTTTTT. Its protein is CASSSRSTGELFF. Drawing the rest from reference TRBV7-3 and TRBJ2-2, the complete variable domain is GAGVSQTPSNKVTEKGKYVELRCDPISGHTALYWYRQSLGQGPEFLIYFQGTGAADDSGLPNDRFFAVRPEGSVSTLKIQRTERGDSAVYLCASSSRSTGELFFGEGSRLTVL.

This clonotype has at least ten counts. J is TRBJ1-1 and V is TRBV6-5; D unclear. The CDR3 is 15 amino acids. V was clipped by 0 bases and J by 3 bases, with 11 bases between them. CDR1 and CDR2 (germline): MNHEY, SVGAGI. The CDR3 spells CASSYSGYGDTEAFF. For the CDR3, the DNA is TGTGCCAGCAGTTACTCGGGGTACGGGGACACTGAAGCTTTCTTT.

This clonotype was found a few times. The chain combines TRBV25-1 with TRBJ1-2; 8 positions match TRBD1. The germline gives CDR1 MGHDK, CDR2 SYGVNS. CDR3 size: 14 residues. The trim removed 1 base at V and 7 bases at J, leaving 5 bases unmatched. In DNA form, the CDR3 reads TGTGCCAGCAGTGAATTGTACAGGGGGGTTGGCTACACCTTC. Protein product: CASSELYRGVGYTF.

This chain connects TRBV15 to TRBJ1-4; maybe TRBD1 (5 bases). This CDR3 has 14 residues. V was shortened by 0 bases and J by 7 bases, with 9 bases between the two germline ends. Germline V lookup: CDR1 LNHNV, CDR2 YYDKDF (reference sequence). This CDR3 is CATSRDLTVEKLFF. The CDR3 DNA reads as TGTGCCACCAGCAGAGATTTGACAGTTGAAAAACTGTTTTTT.

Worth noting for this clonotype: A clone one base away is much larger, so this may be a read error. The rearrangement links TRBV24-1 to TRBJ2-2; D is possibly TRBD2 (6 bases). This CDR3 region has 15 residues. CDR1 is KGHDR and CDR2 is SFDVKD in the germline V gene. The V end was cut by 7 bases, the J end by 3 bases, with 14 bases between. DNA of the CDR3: TGTGCCACCAGATCCGGACTAACGGACACCGGGGAGCTGTTTTTT. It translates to CATRSGLTDTGELFF.

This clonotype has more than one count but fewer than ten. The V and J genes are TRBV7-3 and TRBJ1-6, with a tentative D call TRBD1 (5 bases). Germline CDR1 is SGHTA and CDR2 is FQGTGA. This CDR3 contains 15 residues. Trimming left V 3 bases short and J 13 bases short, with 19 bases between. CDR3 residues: CASSFTGATFSPLHF. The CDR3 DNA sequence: TGTGCCAGCAGCTTCACCGGGGCGACTTTTTCGCCCCTCCACTTT.

The CDR3 sequence is CASKEESLYEQYF. In nucleotides, the CDR3 is TGCGCCAGCAAAGAGGAAAGCCTTTACGAGCAGTACTTC. The chain links TRBV5-1 to TRBJ2-7; D call uncertain. Germline CDR1 and CDR2: SGHRS and YFSETQ. This CDR3 spans 13 amino acids. V lost 6 bases and J lost 4, with 14 bases in between.